One and the same sample provided the 9 T cell receptor beta chains below, sequenced in a study of cytomegalovirus exposure and HLA in healthy donors. The table came from immunoSEQ multiplex PCR; TCRdb's copy has only in-frame clones and leaves some out. Seen here are roughly 140,000 clones, roughly nine tenths observed once, and the top ten hold 3.3%. The source material was PBMCs. These TCRs come from a woman younger than 30 in good health and CMV-seropositive.

This chain links TRBV6-4 with TRBJ1-2; D perhaps matches TRBD1 (5 bases). The CDR3 covers 15 residues. Trimming pared 3 bases from V and 4 bases from J, leaving 15 bases between. From germline, CDR1 is MRHNA and CDR2 SNTAGT. The CDR3 here is CASSERGTGGYGYTF. The DNA of the CDR3 is TGTGCCAGCAGTGAGCGAGGAACGGGGGGCTATGGCTACACCTTC.

The genes are TRBV12-5 and TRBJ2-5; 12 positions agree with TRBD2. The V gene end was trimmed by 3 bases and the J gene end by 2 bases; junction bases not matched to a gene: 4. The CDR3 runs 16 residues. In germline, CDR1 is LGHNT, CDR2 FRNRAP. CDR3 nucleotide sequence: TGTGCTAGTGGTTTAGGGACTAGCGGGTATCAAGAGACCCAGTACTTC. Protein sequence: CASGLGTSGYQETQYF.

This chain links TRBV7-9 with TRBJ2-1; 10 nucleotides line up with TRBD2. Germline V gives CDR1 SEHNR, CDR2 FQNEAQ (reference sequence). After removal of 8 bases from V and 6 bases from J, the junction contained 10 bases not matched to a gene. The CDR3 has 15 amino acids. The CDR3 DNA is TGTGCCAGCTTCCGGGGGGGACTAGCGCTCAATGAGCAGTTCTTC. Its translation is CASFRGGLALNEQFF.

This clone has just one count. The chain has TRBV27 and TRBJ2-1; 9 bases align to TRBD2. V lost 8 bases to trimming and J lost 4 bases; unmatched junction nucleotides: 15. The CDR3 is 17 amino acids. Germline assignment: CDR1 MNHEY and CDR2 SMNVEV (reference sequence). The CDR3 loop reads CASALRDLAGTYNEQFF. The CDR3 nucleotides are TGTGCCAGCGCACTTCGGGACCTAGCGGGAACTTACAATGAGCAGTTCTTC.

The CDR3: CASSVVGGLVTDTQYF. DNA for the CDR3: TGTGCCAGCAGCGTAGTCGGGGGGCTTGTCACAGATACGCAGTATTTT. The chain carries TRBV9 and TRBJ2-3; D is possibly TRBD2 (7 bases). Germline V gene lookup returns CDR1 SGDLS and CDR2 YYNGEE. Trimming removed 0 bases at V and 2 bases at J, with 13 bases between. The CDR3 sequence is 16 residues long. Together with reference TRBV9 and TRBJ2-3, the CDR3 gives the full variable domain: DSGVTQTPKHLITATGQRVTLRCSPRSGDLSVYWYQQSLDQGLQFLIQYYNGEERAKGNILERFSAQQFPDLHSELNLSSLELGDSALYFCASSVVGGLVTDTQYFGPGTRLTVL.

The rearrangement joins TRBV14 to TRBJ2-1, with 9 bases matching TRBD1. The germline V gene encodes CDR1 SGHDN and CDR2 FVKESK. The CDR3 runs 16 residues. J lost 4 bases, V lost 1 base, and 5 bases had no gene match. The DNA of the CDR3 is TGTGCCAGCAGCCAAGCTGGGACAGGGTCGTACAATGAGCAGTTCTTC. It encodes CASSQAGTGSYNEQFF.

The chain joins TRBV2 to TRBJ1-2; TRBD1 aligns across 9 bases. The germline gives CDR1 SNHLY, CDR2 FYNNEI. The CDR3 length is 15 residues. Trimming at V came to 3 bases and at J to 2 bases, leaving 4 bases not matched to a gene. The CDR3 here is CASSDPGTGNYGYTF. The CDR3 bases are TGTGCCAGCAGTGACCCCGGGACAGGGAACTATGGCTACACCTTC.

The chain combines TRBV27 with TRBJ2-1; perhaps TRBD1 as D (5 bases). In germline, CDR1 is MNHEY, CDR2 SMNVEV (reference sequence). V lost 3 bases to trimming and J lost 2 bases, with 11 bases between them. There are 15 residues in the CDR3. CDR3: CASSFSTGAYNEQFF. The CDR3 DNA reads as TGTGCCAGCAGTTTCTCTACAGGAGCCTACAATGAGCAGTTCTTC.

The chain couples TRBV5-1 to TRBJ2-1, with D maybe TRBD1 (6 bases). Germline lookup yields CDR1 SGHRS and CDR2 YFSETQ. V gave up 6 bases and J gave up 8 bases, with 15 bases separating them. CDR3 length: 13 residues. Written as DNA, the CDR3 is TGCGCCAGCACCCTCACAGGGATCGATGAGCAGTTCTTC. This codes for CASTLTGIDEQFF.